The 17 T cell receptor beta chains reported below all come from one sample, sequenced in a study of response to subunit inactivated influenza vaccine. Each CDR3 protein gets one entry after TCRdb re-called the RT-PCR reads with MiXCR. The table includes roughly 500,000 distinct CDR3 sequences, 25% detected once. The sequencing here drew on CD4+ T cells sorted from PBMCs, taken 4 to 6 days after vaccination. The receptors derive from a man aged 50-60 years who received an inactivated influenza vaccine.

This chain joins TRBV15 and TRBJ2-7; D is ambiguous. From germline, CDR1 is LNHNV and CDR2 YYDKDF (reference sequence). CDR3 length equals 14 residues. V lost 0 bases to trimming and J lost 1 base, with 7 bases between them. CDR3 region: CATSREKGSYEQYF. As DNA, the CDR3 is TGTGCCACCAGCAGAGAGAAGGGATCCTACGAGCAGTACTTC.

As concerns this clonotype: With a much larger clone just one base away, this may be a read error. The chain couples TRBV7-2 to TRBJ1-4; 7 bases map to TRBD1. V was pared by 4 bases and J by 6 bases, with 8 bases of the junction left unmatched. CDR1 is SGHTA, CDR2 FQGNSA, per germline. This CDR3 has 15 amino acids. For the CDR3, the DNA is TGTGCCAGCAGCTCGAGGGGGCGAAGTGATGAAAAACTGTTTTTT. Its protein product is CASSSRGRSDEKLFF.

This clonotype showed up just a few times. The chain carries TRBV4-3 and TRBJ1-3; weak D call: TRBD1 (5 bases). This CDR3 comprises 16 residues. Germline lookup yields CDR1 LGHNA and CDR2 YSLEER. Trimming left V 0 bases short and J 8 bases short, with 17 bases between. The CDR3 sequence: CASSQDGTQTGDTIYF. The CDR3 DNA reads as TGCGCCAGCAGCCAAGATGGGACCCAAACGGGCGACACCATATATTTT.

The CDR3 region has the DNA TGTGCCACCAGCAGAGCAGGGAACGAGCAGTACTTC. Protein sequence: CATSRAGNEQYF. This chain joins TRBV15 and TRBJ2-7; D perhaps matches TRBD1 (5 bases). Trimming removed 1 base from V and 5 bases from J, with 6 bases in between. The CDR3 has 12 amino acids. Germline V gives CDR1 LNHNV, CDR2 YYDKDF (reference sequence).

The chain is built from TRBV18 and TRBJ1-1; D remains unclear. The germline V gene encodes CDR1 KGHSH and CDR2 LQKENI. The ends were cut back, 2 bases at V and 7 bases at J, with 11 bases in the middle. The CDR3 runs to 13 residues. The CDR3 coding sequence is TGTGCCAGCTCACCAGGGATGTTGGGTGAAGCTTTCTTT. Translation gives CASSPGMLGEAFF. Full variable domain (missing parts from reference TRBV18 and TRBJ1-1): NAGVMQNPRHLVRRRGQEARLRCSPMKGHSHVYWYRQLPEEGLKFMVYLQKENIIDESGMPKERFSAEFPKEGPSILRIQQVVRGDSAAYFCASSPGMLGEAFFGQGTRLTVV.

The CDR3 region is CAISELGGYGYTF. The CDR3 DNA sequence: TGTGCCATCAGTGAATTGGGTGGCTATGGCTACACCTTC. The J gene is TRBJ1-2, the V gene TRBV10-3; D unclear. The CDR3 has 13 amino acids. Germline V gene data show CDR1 as ENHRY and CDR2 as SYGVKD. Trimming took 3 bases from V and 4 from J, leaving 9 bases between them.

This clonotype was observed a handful of times. This sequence joins TRBV10-1 and TRBJ2-5; the D is unclear. Deletions cut 4 bases from V and 1 base from J, with 7 bases between. The CDR3 spans 13 residues. Germline values: CDR1 WNHNN, CDR2 SYGVQD (reference sequence). DNA of the CDR3: TGCGCCAGCAGTGCCCAGGTCCAAGAGACCCAGTACTTC. Residues: CASSAQVQETQYF.

This clonotype was counted only a few times. This sequence joins TRBV19 and TRBJ2-2; TRBD1 is a possible D gene (6 bases). CDR1 and CDR2 (germline): LNHDA, SQIVND (reference sequence). This CDR3 is built from 15 residues. Trimming removed 1 base from V and 2 bases from J, with 8 bases in between. The CDR3 DNA sequence: TGTGCCAGTAGTATAGGGACAGTTAACACCGGGGAGCTGTTTTTT. Amino acid sequence: CASSIGTVNTGELFF.

With respect to this clonotype: Germline and junction disagree at one end, which may indicate a read error. CDR3 nucleotides: TGTGCCATCAGCTCCCGGGACAGGGGAACCCAGTACTTC. Translating it yields CAISSRDRGTQYF. The chain uses TRBV11-2 and TRBJ2-5; TRBD1 matches 10 bases. The CDR3 covers 13 residues. Germline CDR1 is SGHAT and CDR2 is FQNNGV.

This clonotype was observed a handful of times. The chain is built from TRBV11-1 and TRBJ2-3; no reliable D call. CDR3 length: 13 amino acids. CDR1 is SGHAT, CDR2 FQDESV, per germline (reference sequence). V lost 5 bases, J lost 2 bases, and 8 bases lay in between. The CDR3 nucleotides read TGTGCCAGCAGCATACGATTCACAGATACGCAGTATTTT. Residues: CASSIRFTDTQYF.

About this clonotype itself: One junction end disagrees with the germline gene, perhaps due to a read error. The rearrangement joins TRBV20-1 to TRBJ1-4; D is perhaps TRBD1 (6 bases). Germline V CDR1 and CDR2: DFQATT, SNEGSKA (reference sequence). This CDR3 is built from 15 residues. CDR3: CSARDLALSGERLFF. CDR3 coding DNA: TGCAGTGCCCGAGACCTGGCCCTCTCAGGGGAAAGACTGTTTTTT.

V gene TRBV7-3 combines with J gene TRBJ2-6; D gene unclear. The CDR3 is made up of 19 amino acids. Germline CDR1 SGHTA, CDR2 FQGTGA. V gave up 0 bases and J gave up 1 base, with 16 bases separating them. CDR3 DNA: TGTGCCAGCAGCTTAACGAATGTCAGGTTAAGATCTGGGGCCAACGTCCTGACTTTC. As protein: CASSLTNVRLRSGANVLTF.

This clonotype has ten or more counts. The chain has TRBV20-1 and TRBJ1-1; maybe TRBD1 (6 bases). The germline V and J ends were trimmed by 3 bases and 10 bases, with 15 bases remaining between them. The CDR3 is 12 amino acids. Germline V gene data show CDR1 as DFQATT and CDR2 as SNEGSKA (reference sequence). The CDR3 loop is CSARRGGFPAFF. CDR3 coding DNA: TGCAGTGCTAGGAGAGGGGGGTTCCCAGCTTTCTTT.

This clonotype has just a few counts. The rearrangement joins TRBV5-6 to TRBJ2-7, with D possibly matching TRBD1 (5 bases). V dropped 3 bases and J dropped 2 bases, with 15 bases sitting between them. This CDR3 contains 15 residues. Per germline, CDR1 SGHDT and CDR2 YYEEEE. The CDR3 region is CASSSDSRPAYEQYF. CDR3 DNA sequence: TGTGCCAGCAGCTCCGACAGCCGACCTGCCTACGAGCAGTACTTC.

This clonotype was detected ten times or more. The rearrangement joins TRBV18 to TRBJ2-7, with 11 bases lining up with TRBD1. The germline V gene encodes CDR1 KGHSH and CDR2 LQKENI. The V gene end was trimmed by 3 bases and the J gene end by 4 bases; junction bases not matched to a gene: 5. The CDR3 spans 15 residues. CDR3 sequence: CASSPGTGGSYEQYF. In nucleotides, the CDR3 is TGTGCCAGCTCACCTGGGACAGGGGGGAGTTACGAGCAGTACTTC.

This clonotype has just a few counts. The V and J genes are TRBV27 and TRBJ1-1; D ambiguous. The CDR3 extends over 14 amino acids. Trimming stripped 6 bases from V and 0 bases from J, with 11 bases between. The germline V gene has CDR1 MNHEY and CDR2 SMNVEV (reference sequence). CDR3 nucleotides: TGTGCCAGCAGCCCGACACTTATGAACACTGAAGCTTTCTTT. Translated: CASSPTLMNTEAFF.

The chain has TRBV29-1 and TRBJ2-5; 13 nucleotides align to TRBD2. The CDR3 sequence is 15 residues long. The V and J ends lost 6 bases and 5 bases, in that order; junction bases with no gene match: 9. CDR1 and CDR2 (germline): SQVTM, ANQGSEA. CDR3 sequence (DNA): TGCAGCGTCCCCCTCACTAGCGGGGGGGGTGAGACCCAGTACTTC. This encodes CSVPLTSGGGETQYF.